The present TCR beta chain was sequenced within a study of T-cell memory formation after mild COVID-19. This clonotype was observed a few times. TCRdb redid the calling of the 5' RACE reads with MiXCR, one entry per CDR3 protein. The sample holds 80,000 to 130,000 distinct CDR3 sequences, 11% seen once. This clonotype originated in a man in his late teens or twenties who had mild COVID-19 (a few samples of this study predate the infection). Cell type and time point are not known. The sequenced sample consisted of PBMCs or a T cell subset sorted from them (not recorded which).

This chain's CDR3 is CAISDAGLNTGELFF. The CDR3 nucleotides are TGTGCCATCAGTGATGCAGGACTCAACACCGGGGAGCTGTTTTTT. This chain joins TRBV10-3 and TRBJ2-2; D is perhaps TRBD2 (5 bases). The CDR3 contains 15 residues. V was shortened by 3 bases and J by 2 bases, with 10 bases between the two germline ends. The germline gives CDR1 ENHRY, CDR2 SYGVKD.